This T cell receptor beta chain was sequenced in a study of T cells in Graves' hyperthyroidism and ophthalmopathy. This clonotype was observed a few times. What was amplified from RNA transcripts were TCR beta CDR3 regions. A first-round RT-PCR of the TCR CDR3 used the HTBI primer set. MiXCR was run by TCRdb on the multiplex PCR reads, yielding one entry per CDR3 protein. The repertoire holds some 400,000 distinct CDR3 sequences, with 13% as singletons. Germline CDR1 SGDLS, CDR2 YYNGEE. The V and J ends lost 0 bases and 4 bases respectively, with 9 bases between them. The CDR3 spans 14 residues. This receptor was identified in a young man with Graves' hyperthyroidism that later progressed to Graves' ophthalmopathy. Sequencing was done on a sample of blood. The chain employs TRBV9 and TRBJ2-3; TRBD2 might be the D (6 bases). CDR3 nucleotides: TGTGCCAGCAGCGTAGGTCCTAGCGCAGATACGCAGTATTTT. Its translation is CASSVGPSADTQYF. The complete variable domain, with remaining parts taken from reference TRBV9 and TRBJ2-3, reads DSGVTQTPKHLITATGQRVTLRCSPRSGDLSVYWYQQSLDQGLQFLIQYYNGEERAKGNILERFSAQQFPDLHSELNLSSLELGDSALYFCASSVGPSADTQYFGPGTRLTVL.